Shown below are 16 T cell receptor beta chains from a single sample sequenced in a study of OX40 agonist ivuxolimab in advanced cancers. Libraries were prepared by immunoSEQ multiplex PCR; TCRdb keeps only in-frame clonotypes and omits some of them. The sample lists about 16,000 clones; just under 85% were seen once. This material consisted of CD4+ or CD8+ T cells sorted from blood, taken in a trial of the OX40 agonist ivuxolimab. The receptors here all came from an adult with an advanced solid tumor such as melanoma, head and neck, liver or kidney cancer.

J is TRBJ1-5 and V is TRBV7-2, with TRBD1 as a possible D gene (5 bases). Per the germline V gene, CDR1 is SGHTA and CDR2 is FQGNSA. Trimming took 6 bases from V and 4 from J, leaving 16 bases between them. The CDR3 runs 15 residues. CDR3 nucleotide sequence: TGTGCCAGCAGTATCTCCGGGACGGAAAATCAGCCCCAGCATTTT. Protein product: CASSISGTENQPQHF.

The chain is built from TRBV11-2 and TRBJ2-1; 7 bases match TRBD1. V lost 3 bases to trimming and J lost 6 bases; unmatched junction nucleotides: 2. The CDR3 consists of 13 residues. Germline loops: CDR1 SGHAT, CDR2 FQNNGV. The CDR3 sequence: CASSLAGGNEQFF. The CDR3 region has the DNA TGTGCCAGCAGCTTGGCAGGGGGCAATGAGCAGTTCTTC. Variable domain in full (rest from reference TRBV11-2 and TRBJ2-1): EAGVAQSPRYKIIEKRQSVAFWCNPISGHATLYWYQQILGQGPKLLIQFQNNGVVDDSQLPKDRFSAERLKGVDSTLKIQPAKLEDSAVYLCASSLAGGNEQFFGPGTRLTVL.

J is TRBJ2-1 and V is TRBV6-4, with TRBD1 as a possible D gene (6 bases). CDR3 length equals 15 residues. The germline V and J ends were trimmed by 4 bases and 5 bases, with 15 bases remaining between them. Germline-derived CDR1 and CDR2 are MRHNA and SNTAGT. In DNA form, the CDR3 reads TGTGCCAGCAGTGTTACTGGGGGCGGTAACAATGAGCAGTTCTTC. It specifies CASSVTGGGNNEQFF.

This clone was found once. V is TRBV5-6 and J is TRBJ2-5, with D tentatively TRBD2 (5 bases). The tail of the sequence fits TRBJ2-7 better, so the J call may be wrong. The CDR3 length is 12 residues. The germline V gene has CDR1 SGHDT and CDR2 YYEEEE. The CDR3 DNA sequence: TGTGCCAGCAGTCCTGACGGGGACGAGCAGTACTTC. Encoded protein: CASSPDGDEQYF.

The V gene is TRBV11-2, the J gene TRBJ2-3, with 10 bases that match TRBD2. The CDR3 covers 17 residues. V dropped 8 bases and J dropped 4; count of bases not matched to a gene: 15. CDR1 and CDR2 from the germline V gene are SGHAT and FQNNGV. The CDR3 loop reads CASSGLARGMAPDTQYF. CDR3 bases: TGTGCCAGCTCGGGACTAGCGAGGGGGATGGCTCCAGATACGCAGTATTTT.

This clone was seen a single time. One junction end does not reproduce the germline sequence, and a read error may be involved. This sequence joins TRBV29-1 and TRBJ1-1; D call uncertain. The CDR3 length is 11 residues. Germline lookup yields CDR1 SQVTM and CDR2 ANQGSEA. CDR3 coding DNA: TGCAGCGTTGAAGAGAACACAGAAGCTTTCTTT. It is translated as CSVEENTEAFF.

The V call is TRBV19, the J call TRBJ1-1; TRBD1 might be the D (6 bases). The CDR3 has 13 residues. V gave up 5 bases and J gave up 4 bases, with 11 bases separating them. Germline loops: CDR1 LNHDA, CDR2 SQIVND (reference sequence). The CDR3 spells CASSGQGSTEAFF. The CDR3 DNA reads TGTGCCAGTAGTGGGCAGGGGAGCACTGAAGCTTTCTTT.

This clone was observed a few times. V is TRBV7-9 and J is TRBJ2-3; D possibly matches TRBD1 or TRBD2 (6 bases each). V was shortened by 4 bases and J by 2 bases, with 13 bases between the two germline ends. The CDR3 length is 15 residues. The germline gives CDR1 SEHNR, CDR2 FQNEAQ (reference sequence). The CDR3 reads CASSSIGGLTDTQYF. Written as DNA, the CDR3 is TGTGCCAGCAGCTCCATCGGGGGCCTCACAGATACGCAGTATTTT.

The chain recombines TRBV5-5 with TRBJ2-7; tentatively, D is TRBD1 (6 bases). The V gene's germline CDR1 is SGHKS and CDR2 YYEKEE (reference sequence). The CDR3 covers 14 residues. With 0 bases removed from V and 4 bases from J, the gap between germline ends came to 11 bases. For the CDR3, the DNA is TGTGCCAGCAGCTTGGCGACAGGTGTATACGAGCAGTACTTC. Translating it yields CASSLATGVYEQYF.

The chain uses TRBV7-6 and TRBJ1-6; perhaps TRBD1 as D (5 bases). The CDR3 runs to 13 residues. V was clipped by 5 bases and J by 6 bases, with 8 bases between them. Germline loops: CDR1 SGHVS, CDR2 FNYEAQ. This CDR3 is CASSGQGNSPLHF. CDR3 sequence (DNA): TGTGCCAGCAGCGGGCAGGGTAATTCACCCCTCCACTTT.

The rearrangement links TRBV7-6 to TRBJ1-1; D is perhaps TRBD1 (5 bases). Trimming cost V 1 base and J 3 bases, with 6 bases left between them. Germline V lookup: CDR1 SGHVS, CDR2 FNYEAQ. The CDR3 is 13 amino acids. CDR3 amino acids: CASSLGQYTEAFF. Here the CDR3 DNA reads TGTGCCAGCAGCTTAGGACAGTACACTGAAGCTTTCTTT.

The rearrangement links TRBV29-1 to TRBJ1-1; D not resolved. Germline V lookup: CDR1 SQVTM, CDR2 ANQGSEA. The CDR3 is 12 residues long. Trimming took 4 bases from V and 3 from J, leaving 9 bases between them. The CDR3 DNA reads TGCAGCGTTGTGGGAGAGGACACTGAAGCTTTCTTT. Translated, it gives CSVVGEDTEAFF.

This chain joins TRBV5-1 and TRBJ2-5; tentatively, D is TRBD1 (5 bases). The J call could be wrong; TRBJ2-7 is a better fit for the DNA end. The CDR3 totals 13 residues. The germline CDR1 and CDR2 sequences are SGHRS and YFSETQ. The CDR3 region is CASSFSGSYEQYF. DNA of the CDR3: TGCGCCAGCAGCTTCTCAGGGTCCTACGAGCAGTACTTC.

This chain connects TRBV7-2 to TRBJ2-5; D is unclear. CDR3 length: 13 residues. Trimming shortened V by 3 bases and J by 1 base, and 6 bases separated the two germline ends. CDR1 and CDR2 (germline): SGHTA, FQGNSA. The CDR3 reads CASSFGPQETQYF. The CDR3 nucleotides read TGTGCCAGCAGCTTCGGGCCCCAAGAGACCCAGTACTTC.

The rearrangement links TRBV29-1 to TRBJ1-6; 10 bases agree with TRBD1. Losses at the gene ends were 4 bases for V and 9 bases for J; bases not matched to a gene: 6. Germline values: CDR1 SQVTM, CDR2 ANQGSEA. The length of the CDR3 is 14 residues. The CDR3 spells CSVATGGDGSPLHF. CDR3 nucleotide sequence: TGCAGCGTTGCGACAGGGGGCGATGGTTCACCCCTCCACTTT.

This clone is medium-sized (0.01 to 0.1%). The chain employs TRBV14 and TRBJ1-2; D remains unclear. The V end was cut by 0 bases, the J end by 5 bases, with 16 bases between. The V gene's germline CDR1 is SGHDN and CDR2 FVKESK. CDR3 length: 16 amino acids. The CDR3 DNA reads TGTGCCAGCAGCCAAGATGAAAGTTCGGTTTGGTATGGCTACACCTTC. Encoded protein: CASSQDESSVWYGYTF.